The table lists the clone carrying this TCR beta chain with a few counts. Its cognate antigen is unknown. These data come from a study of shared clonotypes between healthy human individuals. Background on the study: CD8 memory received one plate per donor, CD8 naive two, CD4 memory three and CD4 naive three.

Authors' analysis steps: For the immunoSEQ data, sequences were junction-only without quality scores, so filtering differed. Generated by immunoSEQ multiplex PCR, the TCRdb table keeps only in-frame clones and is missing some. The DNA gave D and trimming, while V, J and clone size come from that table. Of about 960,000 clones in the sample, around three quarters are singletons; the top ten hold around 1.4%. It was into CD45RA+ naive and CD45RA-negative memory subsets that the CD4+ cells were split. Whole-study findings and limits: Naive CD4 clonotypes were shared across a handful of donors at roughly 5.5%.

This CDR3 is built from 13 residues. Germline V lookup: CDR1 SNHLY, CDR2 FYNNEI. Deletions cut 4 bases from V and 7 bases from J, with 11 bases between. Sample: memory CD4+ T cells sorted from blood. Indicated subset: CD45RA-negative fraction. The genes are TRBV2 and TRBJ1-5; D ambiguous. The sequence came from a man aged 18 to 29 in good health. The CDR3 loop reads CASSVGSPQPQHF. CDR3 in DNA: TGTGCCAGCAGTGTTGGCAGCCCCCAGCCCCAGCATTTT.